This T cell receptor (beta chain) comes out of a study of molecular identifiers for immune sequencing clone quantification. Overall study results and limits: Jurkat TCR RNA spiked in from one cell could reportedly be detected among 1.1 million or so naive cells. Clones that exceeded 20 RNA copies held over 99% of effector molecules, yet under 1% in naive cells.

TCRdb reprocessed the PCR reads with MiXCR, giving one entry per CDR3 protein. Here the sample spans approximately 59,000 distinct CDR3 sequences, approximately 18% being singletons. V was pared by 4 bases and J by 6 bases, with 12 bases between. Germline V gene lookup returns CDR1 DFQATT and CDR2 SNEGSKA (reference sequence). The CDR3 spans 13 residues. The table lists this clonotype with many counts. Its target is not known. This receptor was obtained from a human donor in good health. Some libraries in this study had Jurkat cell RNA spiked in. The rearrangement joins TRBV20-1 to TRBJ1-4, with TRBD1 as a possible D gene (6 bases). Sample: naive CD8+ T cells from blood, with Jurkat cell RNA spiked in. Stated subset: FACS-sorted CD8+CD4-CCR7+CD45RA+ naive T cells. The CDR3 loop reads CSAKDHRDEKLFF. The DNA of the CDR3 is TGCAGTGCTAAGGATCACAGGGATGAAAAACTGTTTTTT.